The 12 T cell receptor beta chains given below trace back to one sample, sequenced in a study of blood T cells in healthy people across ages. Through a sample-barcoded 5' primer and a J-beta primer mix, a second PCR was run for about 6 to 11 cycles. TCRdb analysed the 5' RACE reads with MiXCR anew, one entry per CDR3 protein. The table records some 1.6 million distinct CDR3 sequences, 30% to 40% of them present only once. The sequenced sample was blood. The receptors stem from a woman under 40 in good health.

This clonotype showed up just a few times. J is TRBJ1-4 and V is TRBV29-1; a possible D gene is TRBD1 (6 bases). V was pared by 6 bases and J by 5 bases, with 10 bases between. Per germline, CDR1 SQVTM and CDR2 ANQGSEA. The CDR3 is 12 amino acids. Here the CDR3 reads CSVGARNEKLFF. The CDR3 DNA follows: TGCAGCGTGGGGGCAAGGAATGAAAAACTGTTTTTT. The entire variable domain, with the rest obtained from reference TRBV29-1 and TRBJ1-4, is as follows: SAVISQKPSRDICQRGTSLTIQCQVDSQVTMMFWYRQQPGQSLTLIATANQGSEATYESGFVIDKFPISRPNLTFSTLTVSNMSPEDSSIYLCSVGARNEKLFFGSGTQLSVL.

This clonotype was seen a handful of times. The V gene is TRBV5-5, the J gene TRBJ1-2; possible D gene TRBD1, 5 bases. CDR1 is SGHKS, CDR2 YYEKEE, per germline (reference sequence). V lost 3 bases and J 0 bases, leaving 9 bases between the germline ends. The CDR3 runs 14 residues. The CDR3 loop reads CASSSGAANYGYTF. CDR3 DNA sequence: TGTGCCAGCAGCTCCGGGGCCGCTAACTATGGCTACACCTTC.

The V gene is TRBV7-2, the J gene TRBJ2-7, with D perhaps TRBD2 (6 bases). This CDR3 has 14 residues. V was shortened by 1 base and J by 7 bases, with 14 bases between the two germline ends. Germline CDR1 is SGHTA and CDR2 is FQGNSA. As DNA, the CDR3 is TGTGCCAGCAGCTTAGTAGCGGTATATAGGGAGCAGTACTTC. It codes for CASSLVAVYREQYF.

The rearrangement uses TRBV19 and TRBJ2-7; no definite D call. The J call could be wrong; TRBJ2-5 is a better fit for the DNA end. This CDR3 is built from 14 residues. Germline lookup yields CDR1 LNHDA and CDR2 SQIVND (reference sequence). CDR3 nucleotide sequence: TGTGCCAGTAGTATAGCGGGCTCTGGGGAGACCCAGTACTTC. It is translated as CASSIAGSGETQYF.

In its sample, this clonotype was seen a few times. The V gene is TRBV20-1, the J gene TRBJ2-3, with TRBD2 matching over 12 bases. The V gene end was trimmed by 3 bases and the J gene end by 7 bases; junction bases not matched to a gene: 8. This CDR3 region has 15 residues. Germline-derived CDR1 and CDR2 are DFQATT and SNEGSKA (reference sequence). This chain's CDR3 is CSASPSSGRANTQYF. The CDR3 bases are TGCAGTGCTAGCCCATCTAGCGGGAGGGCAAATACGCAGTATTTT.

The sample holds a few counts of this clonotype. The chain uses TRBV12-3 or TRBV12-4 and TRBJ2-5; 9 nucleotides match TRBD2. V dropped 7 bases and J dropped 4; count of bases not matched to a gene: 7. The CDR3 spans 14 residues. The CDR3 sequence is CASTVSGRGETQYF. CDR3 DNA sequence: TGTGCCAGCACCGTTAGCGGGAGAGGAGAGACCCAGTACTTC.

Turning to this clonotype: Mismatch with germline at one junction end may stem from a read error. CDR3 sequence: CASSLGGGSSERPDTEYF. For the CDR3, the DNA is TGTGCCAGCAGTCTCGGGGGGGGGAGCTCAGAGAGACCAGATACGGAGTATTTT. The rearrangement links TRBV12-3 or TRBV12-4 to TRBJ2-3; 8 bases are shared with TRBD2. The CDR3 is 18 residues long.

The chain employs TRBV25-1 and TRBJ1-2; maybe TRBD1 (6 bases). The CDR3 spans 15 residues. Germline-derived CDR1 and CDR2 are MGHDK and SYGVNS. The ends were cut back, 0 bases at V and 5 bases at J, with 13 bases in the middle. CDR3 bases: TGTGCCAGCAGTGAATATAATACAGGGAATTATGGCTACACCTTC. It specifies CASSEYNTGNYGYTF.

The chain has TRBV20-1 and TRBJ1-2; no clear D. V lost 6 bases and J lost 3, with 20 bases in between. Germline-derived CDR1 and CDR2 are DFQATT and SNEGSKA (reference sequence). The CDR3 sequence is 15 residues long. The CDR3 DNA sequence: TGCAGTGCAATAAACGAAAGAAAACTCCACTATGGCTACACCTTC. The encoded protein is CSAINERKLHYGYTF.

With respect to this clonotype: One junction end does not reproduce the germline sequence, and a read error may be involved. V is TRBV25-1 and J is TRBJ2-1; tentatively, D is TRBD2 (5 bases). Per germline, CDR1 MGHDK and CDR2 SYGVNS. The CDR3 runs 15 residues. The CDR3 sequence: CASSLTRAVNNEQFF. The CDR3 bases are TGTGCGAGCAGCCTTACGAGGGCGGTTAACAATGAGCAGTTCTTC.

At least ten counts were recorded for this clonotype. The chain uses TRBV4-1 and TRBJ2-7; D not resolved. Between the trimmed V and J ends, which lost 4 bases and 0 bases, there was a span of 7 bases. Germline loops: CDR1 MGHRA, CDR2 YSYEKL. The CDR3 consists of 13 residues. The CDR3 spells CASSPSFSYEQYF. CDR3 in DNA: TGCGCCAGCAGCCCTTCCTTCTCCTACGAGCAGTACTTC.

The V and J genes are TRBV7-3 and TRBJ2-2; D ambiguous. Germline-derived CDR1 and CDR2 are SGHTA and FQGTGA. The V gene lost 0 bases and the J gene lost 2 bases, with 7 bases spanning the gap. The CDR3 is made up of 15 amino acids. The CDR3 region has the DNA TGTGCCAGCAGCTTAACTGGCCCTAACACCGGGGAGCTGTTTTTT. Amino acids: CASSLTGPNTGELFF.